A single sample gave rise to the 11 T cell receptor beta chains below, sequenced in a study of beta chain features in type 1 diabetes. Sequenced material consisted of expressed TCRB transcripts (all of the isolated RNA was reverse transcribed). The method was immunoSEQ multiplex PCR; TCRdb's version includes in-frame clones alone and lacks a portion of them. The repertoire holds roughly 450,000 clones, with roughly 11% as singletons. The sample comprised naive CD4+ T cells from blood. The source is a woman aged 18 to 35 in good health.

V is TRBV30 and J is TRBJ2-3; no reliable D call. V was clipped by 4 bases and J by 2 bases, with 10 bases between them. Germline assignment: CDR1 GTSNPN and CDR2 SVGIG (reference sequence). The length of the CDR3 is 13 residues. CDR3 protein: CAWNRADTDTQYF. CDR3 nucleotides: TGTGCCTGGAATAGGGCTGACACAGATACGCAGTATTTT.

This chain joins TRBV7-2 and TRBJ1-2; no reliable D call. The CDR3 covers 14 residues. Trimming left V 2 bases short and J 2 bases short, with 9 bases between. From germline, CDR1 is SGHTA and CDR2 FQGNSA. The CDR3 DNA reads as TGTGCCAGCAGCTTACGAAGGGCCAACTATGGCTACACCTTC. The encoded protein is CASSLRRANYGYTF.

V is TRBV29-1 and J is TRBJ2-7; 7 bases map to TRBD1. This CDR3 spans 14 amino acids. The germline V gene encodes CDR1 SQVTM and CDR2 ANQGSEA. V dropped 4 bases and J dropped 0; count of bases not matched to a gene: 6. The CDR3 nucleotides read TGCAGCGTTGGATCGGGACAGCACTCCTACGAGCAGTACTTC. This sequence encodes CSVGSGQHSYEQYF.

This clone occurred a few times. V is TRBV29-1 and J is TRBJ1-1; TRBD1 matches 8 bases. The CDR3 has 14 residues. Germline loops: CDR1 SQVTM, CDR2 ANQGSEA. J gave up 6 bases and V 6 bases, and 12 bases lay outside the gene matches. The CDR3, as DNA: TGCAGCGTCCTAAGGACAGGGACTATACCTGAAGCTTTCTTT. It is translated as CSVLRTGTIPEAFF.

In the case of this clone: Other DNA sequences of this sample code for an identical CDR3. The gene calls are TRBV7-9 and TRBJ1-2, with 9 bases matching TRBD1. CDR3 size: 13 residues. The trim removed 5 bases at V and 4 bases at J, leaving 2 bases unmatched. The V gene's germline CDR1 is SEHNR and CDR2 FQNEAQ (reference sequence). The CDR3 DNA reads as TGTGCCAGCAGCCCGGGACAGGGCTATGGCTACACCTTC. It is translated as CASSPGQGYGYTF.

Notes on this clone: Additional DNA sequences in this sample encode the identical CDR3. This chain links TRBV19 with TRBJ1-2, with no clear D. V gave up 2 bases and J gave up 3 bases, with 4 bases separating them. Per germline, CDR1 LNHDA and CDR2 SQIVND (reference sequence). This CDR3 has 12 amino acids. For the CDR3, the DNA is TGTGCCAGTAGTATACGGGACTATGGCTACACCTTC. Its protein product is CASSIRDYGYTF. Full variable domain (rest looked up from reference TRBV19 and TRBJ1-2): DGGITQSPKYLFRKEGQNVTLSCEQNLNHDAMYWYRQDPGQGLRLIYYSQIVNDFQKGDIAEGYSVSREKKESFPLTVTSAQKNPTAFYLCASSIRDYGYTFGSGTRLTVV.

This clone was counted only a few times. The chain employs TRBV7-2 and TRBJ1-2; D is uncertain. Trimming took off 1 base at V and 4 bases at J, with 13 bases between the two ends. The CDR3 is 15 residues long. Germline lookup yields CDR1 SGHTA and CDR2 FQGNSA. The CDR3 bases are TGTGCCAGCAGCTTAGGGTCAGGTGGTGCCTATGGCTACACCTTC. Its translation: CASSLGSGGAYGYTF.

The genes are TRBV7-9 and TRBJ2-5; D remains ambiguous. V was trimmed by 1 base and J by 5 bases, leaving 11 bases between them. The CDR3 totals 14 residues. Germline-derived CDR1 and CDR2 are SEHNR and FQNEAQ (reference sequence). The chain's CDR3 is CASSLGWGWETQYF. Written as DNA, the CDR3 is TGTGCCAGCAGCTTAGGCTGGGGTTGGGAGACCCAGTACTTC.

The CDR3 loop is CASSYQGLAGETQYF. The DNA for the CDR3 is TGTGCCAGCAGTTACCAGGGACTAGCTGGCGAGACCCAGTACTTC. The rearrangement joins TRBV25-1 to TRBJ2-5; 9 bases align to TRBD2. The length of the CDR3 is 15 residues. V was pared by 5 bases and J by 5 bases, with 9 bases of the junction left unmatched. Per germline, CDR1 MGHDK and CDR2 SYGVNS.

This clone was counted between two and nine times. The chain uses TRBV28 and TRBJ2-7; the D is unclear. In germline, CDR1 is MDHEN, CDR2 SYDVKM. The CDR3 has 12 residues. The V and J ends lost 4 bases and 2 bases respectively, with 6 bases between them. The CDR3 DNA reads as TGTGCCAGCAGTTCTAAGCCCTACGAGCAGTACGTC. It translates to CASSSKPYEQYV.

CDR3 nucleotide sequence: TGCAGCGTCAGCCGACCGCTAAGCTCCTACAATGAGCAGTTCTTC. Amino acid sequence: CSVSRPLSSYNEQFF. V usage is TRBV29-1 and J usage is TRBJ2-1; unclear D gene. This CDR3 is 15 amino acids long. The germline V gene encodes CDR1 SQVTM and CDR2 ANQGSEA. V dropped 6 bases and J dropped 0 bases, with 15 bases sitting between them.